The clone carrying this T cell receptor beta chain was observed many times. Its antigen is as yet unknown. TCR beta VDJ and CDR3 profiling used genomic DNA as template. TCRdb re-called the reads through MiXCR, storing one row per CDR3 protein. The sample has approximately 470,000 distinct CDR3 sequences; less than 35% are singletons. This record comes from a study of CD8+CD57+ T cells in acquired aplastic anemia. Overall study: Sorted CD4+ and CD8+ cells yielded DNA averaging around 3.2 ug. General study points: CD8+ Simpson's diversity did not differ significantly between patients and controls. Patients and controls were found to share twenty-nine CD8+ CDR3 sequences.

Sequencing was done on patients that had shown CD8+CD57+ cell expansion by flow cytometry. At blood sampling, none of the patients had yet received therapy. This CDR3 has 13 residues. Germline CDR1 reads KGHDR; CDR2 reads SFDVKD. Germline trimming cut 6 bases from V and 7 bases from J; bases unmatched to any gene: 7. Source material: sorted CD4+, CD8+, or CD8+CD57+ T cells (not recorded which) from PBMCs. The V call is TRBV24-1, the J call TRBJ1-2, with 7 bases aligning to TRBD1. The origin of this receptor is a human donor with aplastic anemia. CDR3 protein: CATSPQGGGGYTF. CDR3 DNA sequence: TGTGCCACCAGTCCCCAGGGGGGGGGTGGCTACACCTTC.